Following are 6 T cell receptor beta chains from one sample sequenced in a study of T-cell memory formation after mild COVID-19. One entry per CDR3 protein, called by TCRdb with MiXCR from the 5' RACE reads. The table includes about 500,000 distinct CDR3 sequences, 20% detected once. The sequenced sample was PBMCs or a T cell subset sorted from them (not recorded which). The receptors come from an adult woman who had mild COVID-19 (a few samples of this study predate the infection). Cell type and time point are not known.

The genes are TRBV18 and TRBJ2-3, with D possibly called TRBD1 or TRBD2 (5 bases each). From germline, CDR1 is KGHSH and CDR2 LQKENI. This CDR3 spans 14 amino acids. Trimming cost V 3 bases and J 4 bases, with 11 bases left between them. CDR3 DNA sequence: TGTGCCAGCTCACCGGGACGGACGGCAGATACGCAGTATTTT. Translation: CASSPGRTADTQYF.

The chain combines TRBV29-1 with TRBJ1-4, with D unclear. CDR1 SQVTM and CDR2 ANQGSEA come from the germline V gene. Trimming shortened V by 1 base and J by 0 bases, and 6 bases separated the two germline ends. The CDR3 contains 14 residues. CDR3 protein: CSVEGRTTNEKLFF. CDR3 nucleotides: TGCAGCGTTGAAGGGAGGACAACTAATGAAAAACTGTTTTTT.

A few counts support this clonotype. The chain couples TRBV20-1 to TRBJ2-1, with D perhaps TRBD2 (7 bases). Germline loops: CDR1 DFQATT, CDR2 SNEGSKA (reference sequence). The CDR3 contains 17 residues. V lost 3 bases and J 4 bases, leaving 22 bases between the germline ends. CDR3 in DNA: TGCAGTGCTAGCGCCCCAAGGGGGGGGGTCCAATACAATGAGCAGTTCTTC. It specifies CSASAPRGGVQYNEQFF.

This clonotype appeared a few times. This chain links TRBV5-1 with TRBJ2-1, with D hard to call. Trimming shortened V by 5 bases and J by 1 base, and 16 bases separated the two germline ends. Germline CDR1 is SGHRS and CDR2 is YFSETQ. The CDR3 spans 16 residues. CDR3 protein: CASSLPSMLSYNEQFF. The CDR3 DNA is TGCGCCAGCAGTCTGCCATCGATGCTGTCCTACAATGAGCAGTTCTTC.

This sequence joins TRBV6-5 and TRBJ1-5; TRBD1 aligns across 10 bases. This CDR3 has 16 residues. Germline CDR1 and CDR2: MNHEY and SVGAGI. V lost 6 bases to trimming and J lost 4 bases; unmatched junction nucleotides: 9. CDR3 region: CASSQGTGAWNQPQHF. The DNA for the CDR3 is TGTGCCAGCAGCCAGGGGACAGGGGCATGGAATCAGCCCCAGCATTTT.

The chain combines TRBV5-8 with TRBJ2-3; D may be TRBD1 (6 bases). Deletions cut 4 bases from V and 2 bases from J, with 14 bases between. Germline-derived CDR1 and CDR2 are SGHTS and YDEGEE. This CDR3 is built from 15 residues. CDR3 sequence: CASSQGTAFTDTQYF. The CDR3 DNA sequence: TGTGCCAGCAGCCAGGGGACCGCTTTCACAGATACGCAGTATTTT. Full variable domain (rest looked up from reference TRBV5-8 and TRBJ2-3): EAGVTQSPTHLIKTRGQQATLRCSPISGHTSVYWYQQALGLGLQFLLWYDEGEERNRGNFPPRFSGRQFPNYSSELNVNALELEDSALYLCASSQGTAFTDTQYFGPGTRLTVL.